This T cell receptor (beta chain) was identified during a study of metastatic and nonmetastatic thyroid tumors. Whole-study context: Blood and tumor or nodule tissue repertoires from malignant and benign thyroid patients were compared. Study-level results: Across blood and tumor, TCR beta diversity in malignant thyroid tumors was reportedly significantly higher than in benign nodules.

As processed by the authors: Built for papillary thyroid cancer, a distant-metastasis classifier drew on CDR3 differences across clinicopathological groups. TCRdb reanalyzed the PCR reads via MiXCR. V and J calls and clone size were set by TCRdb, not the authors. This repertoire shows roughly 81,000 clones, 8% to 9.5% found once; its top ten account for roughly 9%. Thyroid surgery was preceded by no treatment in any patient. At least ten counts were recorded for this clone. Its specificity is unknown. The specimen sequenced was blood. This clonotype was sampled from a female donor with papillary thyroid cancer or a benign thyroid nodule (not recorded which). Some clones in this sample may be carry-over from other donors' samples.

CDR3 DNA sequence: TGCAGTGCCTCGAGGCCCCCGGGGGTGGATACGCAGTATTTT. Its translation: CSASRPPGVDTQYF. The chain uses TRBV20-1 and TRBJ2-3, with D perhaps matching TRBD2 (6 bases). Deletions cut 6 bases from V and 6 bases from J, with 19 bases between. Germline CDR1 reads DFQATT; CDR2 reads SNEGSKA (reference sequence). The CDR3 totals 14 residues.